This T cell receptor (beta chain) was obtained from a study of sequential checkpoint blockade in melanoma. The CDR3 has 13 residues. V was clipped by 5 bases and J by 13 bases; unmatched bases: 9. The germline V gene has CDR1 SEHNR and CDR2 FQNEAQ (reference sequence). Clones were sequenced by immunoSEQ multiplex PCR, and TCRdb holds only the in-frame ones, with some missing. Of some 31,000 clones detected, 86% appear once; the ten largest clones hold more than 20%. Sample treatment: randomized to nivolumab then ipilimumab (arm A) or the reverse (arm B). The receptor comes from a human donor with melanoma. The chain couples TRBV7-9 to TRBJ2-3, with 10 positions matching TRBD1. Source: CD8+ T cells sorted from blood (inferred from file names), taken from a patient given nivolumab and ipilimumab in sequence. CDR3 coding DNA: TGTGCCAGCAGCCCAACGGACAGGGGGGAAAAGTATTTT. Translating gives CASSPTDRGEKYF.